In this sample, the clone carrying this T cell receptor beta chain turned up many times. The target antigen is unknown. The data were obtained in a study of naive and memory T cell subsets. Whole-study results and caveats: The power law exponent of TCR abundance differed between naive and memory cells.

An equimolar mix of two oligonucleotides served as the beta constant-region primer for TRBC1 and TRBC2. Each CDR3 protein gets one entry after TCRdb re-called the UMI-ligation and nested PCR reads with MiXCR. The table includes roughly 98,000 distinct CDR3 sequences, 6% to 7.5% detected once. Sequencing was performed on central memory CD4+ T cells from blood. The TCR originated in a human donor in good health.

For the CDR3, the DNA is TGTGCCAGCAGCAAGGACAGGGCTGGAAACACCATATATTTT. This encodes CASSKDRAGNTIYF. The chain combines TRBV5-6 with TRBJ1-3; the match to TRBD1 covers 8 bases. Germline trimming cut 4 bases from V and 2 bases from J; bases unmatched to any gene: 2. This CDR3 is 14 amino acids long. CDR1 is SGHDT and CDR2 is YYEEEE in the germline V gene.